This is a list of T cell receptor beta chains from one sample in a study of T cells in localized non-small cell lung cancer. Clones were sequenced by immunoSEQ multiplex PCR, and TCRdb holds only the in-frame ones, with some missing. The data hold roughly 7,800 clones, with approximately 93% observed a single time. The sequenced sample was peripheral blood, obtained before any cancer treatment. The source is a woman aged 40 to 75 with stage I lung adenocarcinoma. Each CDR3 is given with its conserved first and last residue. D genes are given only for firm matches. Some rows mark clone size as missing; the rest say once, few, many or name a class of expanded clone.

>-|TRBJ2-3|TRBV7-9|15|-
TGTGCCAGCAGCTTAGCAGGTAGCAGCACAGATACGCAGTATTTT
CASSLAGSSTDTQYF
>-|TRBJ2-7|TRBV6-1|14|TRBD1
TGTGCCAGCAGTGCATGGGACAGGGACTACGAGCAGTACTTC
CASSAWDRDYEQYF
>-|TRBJ2-1|TRBV18|17|TRBD2
TGTGCCAGCTCACCCACCGAGGGCAGCGGGAGTCCCAATGAGCAGTTCTTC
CASSPTEGSGSPNEQFF
>-|TRBJ2-7|TRBV27|14|-
TGTGCCAGCAGGGCCCGGGACAAGTACTACGAGCAGTACTTC
CASRARDKYYEQYF
>-|TRBJ2-5|TRBV27|13|-
TGTGCCAGCAGTTCGGAGCAACAAGAGACCCAGTACTTC
CASSSEQQETQYF
>-|TRBJ1-6|TRBV5-4|14|-
TGTGCCACCCGGGACCCAACAGGGAATTCACCCCTCCACTTT
CATRDPTGNSPLHF
>-|TRBJ1-4|TRBV18|15|-
TGTGCCAGCTCACCAAGGGGCCCGCAATCAGAAAAACTGTTTTTT
CASSPRGPQSEKLFF
>-|TRBJ1-6|TRBV2|12|-
TGTGCCAGAGGGACATCAGATTCACCCCTCCACTTT
CARGTSDSPLHF
>-|TRBJ2-1|TRBV18|18|-
TGTGCCAGCTCACCTCGTATGGACAGTCTCGGGGTTCGAAATGAGCAGTTCTTC
CASSPRMDSLGVRNEQFF
>-|TRBJ2-7|TRBV6-5|13|-
TGTGCCAGCAGTCCCTCTAGGCGGGGTAAGCAGTACTTC
CASSPSRRGKQYF
>-|TRBJ2-2|TRBV2|13|TRBD1
TGTGCCAGCAGGGGACAGGGTTCGGGGGAGCTGTTTTTT
CASRGQGSGELFF
>-|TRBJ1-2|TRBV5-5|14|TRBD1
TGTGCCAGCAGCAACCAACAGGGGGCGTATGGCTACACCTTC
CASSNQQGAYGYTF
>-|TRBJ2-1|TRBV5-1|16|-
TGCGCCAGCAGCCGGCCTAGCTTAGGCGCTACCGCCGTGCAGTTCTTC
CASSRPSLGATAVQFF
>-|TRBJ1-2|TRBV5-1|13|-
TGCGCCAGCAGCTTTGACTCCTCATATGGCTACACCTTC
CASSFDSSYGYTF
>-|TRBJ1-3|TRBV7-8|13|-
TGTGCCAGCAGCGTAGCCTGGGGAAACACCATATATTTT
CASSVAWGNTIYF
>-|TRBJ2-7|TRBV10-3|13|-
TGTGCCATCAGTGAGAGTCGAACGGAGGAGCAGTACTTC
CAISESRTEEQYF
>-|TRBJ2-5|TRBV5-1|14|TRBD1
TGCGCCAGCAGCTTGGCAGGGGGCCAAGAGACCCAGTACTTC
CASSLAGGQETQYF
>-|TRBJ1-2|TRBV7-9|16|-
TGTGCCAGCAGCTTAAAGTGGACGGCGGACAAGGGCGGCTACACCTTC
CASSLKWTADKGGYTF
>-|TRBJ2-2|TRBV5-8|14|-
TGTGCCAACCAGAGGGGTCCGAACACCGGGGAGCTGTTTTTT
CANQRGPNTGELFF
>-|TRBJ2-1|TRBV19|14|-
TGTGCCAGTAGTGCGACGGTCACTTACAATGAGCAGTTCTTC
CASSATVTYNEQFF
>-|TRBJ1-6|TRBV9|15|TRBD1
TGTGCCAGCAGCGTCTTGGACAGGGGTAATTCACCCCTCCACTTT
CASSVLDRGNSPLHF
>few|TRBJ1-1|TRBV18|14|-
TGTGCCAGCTCACCTTCGACAGGCGGGGCTGAAGCTTTCTTT
CASSPSTGGAEAFF
>-|TRBJ2-1|TRBV20-1|11|TRBD2
TGCAGTGTTTGGACTAGGAATGAGCAGTTCTTC
CSVWTRNEQFF
>-|TRBJ1-1|TRBV7-8|13|-
TGTGCCAGCAGCTTAGGAGCCGGGACTGAAGCTTTCTTT
CASSLGAGTEAFF
>-|TRBJ2-7|TRBV6-5|14|-
TGTGCCAGCAGTTCAGCGGGACAGGTCTACGAGCAGTACTTC
CASSSAGQVYEQYF
>-|TRBJ2-5|TRBV10-2|17|TRBD2
TGCGCCAGCAGCCGGACTAGCGGGGTTTTGGTTAAAGAGACCCAGTACTTC
CASSRTSGVLVKETQYF
>-|TRBJ2-1|TRBV4-2|18|TRBD1
TGTGCCAGCAGCCGCACCCACAGGGGACGGAGCTCCTACAATGAGCAGTTCTTC
CASSRTHRGRSSYNEQFF
>-|TRBJ2-7|TRBV19|15|-
TGTGCCAGTAGTATAGATCGGGGGCGCATTAACGAGCAGTACTTC
CASSIDRGRINEQYF
>-|TRBJ2-6|TRBV19|14|-
TGTGCCAGTAGTATAGATAGGTGGGCCAACGTCCTGACTTTC
CASSIDRWANVLTF
>-|TRBJ1-5|TRBV19|15|-
TGTGCCAGTAGTGCTCGGGCCCTTAGCAATCAGCCCCAGCATTTT
CASSARALSNQPQHF
>-|TRBJ2-1|TRBV30|12|-
TGTGCCTGGAGAGCCCCCAGTGCGAAGCAGTTCTTC
CAWRAPSAKQFF
>-|TRBJ2-3|TRBV9|17|TRBD2
TGTGCCAGCAGCCCCCGCCCGGTAGCGGGGGACACAGATACGCAGTATTTT
CASSPRPVAGDTDTQYF
>-|TRBJ2-3|TRBV5-5|13|-
TGTGCCAGCAGTTTTTCTAGCACAGATACGCAGTATTTT
CASSFSSTDTQYF
>few|TRBJ1-6|TRBV27|14|-
TGTGCCAGCAGTTTCCAGGGCCATAATTCACCCCTCCACTTT
CASSFQGHNSPLHF
>-|TRBJ1-5|TRBV6-1|13|-
TGTGCCAGCATGTCAACGGGGAATCAGCCCCAGCATTTT
CASMSTGNQPQHF
>-|TRBJ2-7|TRBV6-6|13|-
TGTGCCAGCAGTCTCAGGGTTGGTGCCGAGCAGTACTTC
CASSLRVGAEQYF
>-|TRBJ1-2|TRBV29-1|15|TRBD1
TGCAGCGCTTCCCTGGGGACAGGGGGAGACTATGGCTACACCTTC
CSASLGTGGDYGYTF
>-|TRBJ2-3|TRBV5-1|14|-
TGCGCCAGCCGGTCGACGGGAGAGGTAGATACGCAGTATTTT
CASRSTGEVDTQYF
>once|TRBJ2-1|TRBV5-6|15|-
TGTGCCAGCAGCTTGGTTGGAGGGTCGCGGGCTGAGCAGTTCTTC
CASSLVGGSRAEQFF
>-|TRBJ2-1|TRBV7-9|15|-
TGTGCCAGCAGCCAACGGGGGAGAGAATACAATGAGCAGTTCTTC
CASSQRGREYNEQFF
>-|TRBJ2-5|TRBV4-1|15|TRBD1
TGCGCCAGCAGCCAACTAACAGGGGGCTTAGAGACCCAGTACTTC
CASSQLTGGLETQYF
>-|TRBJ1-2|TRBV5-1|13|-
TGCGCCAGCAGCTTGGACTGGGGGCATGGCTACACCTTC
CASSLDWGHGYTF
>-|TRBJ2-3|TRBV10-1|15|TRBD2
TGCGCCAGCAGTGAGGGGCAGCGGGAGGCAGATACGCAGTATTTT
CASSEGQREADTQYF
>-|TRBJ2-5|TRBV6-5|12|-
TGTGCCAGCAGACAGCCAGAGGGGACCCAGTACTTC
CASRQPEGTQYF
>few|TRBJ2-3|TRBV15|15|TRBD2
TGTGCCACCAGCAGAGCCCAGGGAGGGGCAGATACGCAGTATTTT
CATSRAQGGADTQYF
>-|TRBJ2-7|TRBV4-1|16|TRBD2
TGCGCCAGCAGCTTCCGAACCAGCGGGGGGGCCTACGAGCAGTACTTC
CASSFRTSGGAYEQYF
>-|TRBJ1-1|TRBV15|16|-
TGTGCCACCAGCAGAGATGGAGGGACGATGAACACTGAAGCTTTCTTT
CATSRDGGTMNTEAFF
>-|TRBJ2-2|TRBV4-2|15|-
TGTGCCAGCAGCCAAGGAGGTGGGAACACCGGGGAGCTGTTTTTT
CASSQGGGNTGELFF
>few|TRBJ2-7|TRBV10-3|16|TRBD2
TGTGCCATCAGTGCGATGGCTAGCGGGGGCCTGGGGGAGCAGTACTTC
CAISAMASGGLGEQYF
>-|TRBJ2-1|TRBV30|14|-
TGTGCCTGGAGTCGCGATGGGGGATACAATGAGCAGTTCTTC
CAWSRDGGYNEQFF
>-|TRBJ2-3|TRBV5-4|13|-
TGTGCCAGCAGCAAGGACAGCACAGATACGCAGTATTTT
CASSKDSTDTQYF
>-|TRBJ2-7|TRBV6-5|16|-
TGTGCCAGCAGTTACTCGTTCGGGGAGGTCATGTGGGAGCAGTACTTC
CASSYSFGEVMWEQYF
>-|TRBJ1-6|TRBV7-2|15|TRBD1
TGTGCCAGCAGCTCTGCCGGGACAGTTAATTCACCCCTCCACTTT
CASSSAGTVNSPLHF
>-|TRBJ1-5|TRBV5-1|15|TRBD1
TGCGCCAGCAGTCCCGGGACAGGGGCGGGTCAGCCCCAGCATTTT
CASSPGTGAGQPQHF
>-|TRBJ1-5|TRBV11-2|13|-
TGTGCCAGCAGCTTAGACAGGGATCAGCCCCAGCATTTT
CASSLDRDQPQHF
>-|TRBJ2-1|TRBV6-1|14|-
TGTGCCAGCAGCACTAGGGGGGCCTACAATGAACAGTTCTTC
CASSTRGAYNEQFF
>-|TRBJ2-1|TRBV25-1|14|TRBD2
TGTGCCAGCAGTGATCACGGGAGGGCCAGTGAGCAGTTCTTC
CASSDHGRASEQFF
>-|TRBJ2-4|TRBV15|20|TRBD2
TGTGCCACCAGCAGAGTCTCGACTAGCGGGGGCCATGGGGTGGGAAACATTCAGTACTTC
CATSRVSTSGGHGVGNIQYF
>-|TRBJ2-5|TRBV4-1|14|-
TGCGCCAGCAGCCAAGGGACAGCCCAAGAGACCCAGTACTTC
CASSQGTAQETQYF
>-|TRBJ2-3|TRBV20-1|11|TRBD2
TGCAGTCTGACGCGGGGGGATACGCAGTATTTT
CSLTRGDTQYF